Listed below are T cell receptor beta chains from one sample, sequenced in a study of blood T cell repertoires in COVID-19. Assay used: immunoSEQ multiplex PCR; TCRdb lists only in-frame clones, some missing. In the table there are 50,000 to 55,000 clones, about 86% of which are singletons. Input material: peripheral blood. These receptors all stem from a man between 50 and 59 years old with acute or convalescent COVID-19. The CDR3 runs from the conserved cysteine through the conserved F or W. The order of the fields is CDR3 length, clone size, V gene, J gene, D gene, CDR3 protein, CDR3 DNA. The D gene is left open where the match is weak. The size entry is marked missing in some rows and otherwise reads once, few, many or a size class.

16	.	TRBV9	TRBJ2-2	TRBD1	CASSVDGTGGVGELFF	TGTGCCAGCAGCGTAGACGGGACAGGGGGCGTGGGGGAGCTGTTTTTT
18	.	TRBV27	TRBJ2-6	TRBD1	CASSLPPGQASGANVLTF	TGTGCCAGCAGTTTACCCCCTGGACAGGCTTCTGGGGCCAACGTCCTGACTTTC
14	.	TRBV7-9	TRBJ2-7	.	CASSSTGFSYEQYF	TGTGCCAGCAGCTCCACAGGGTTCTCCTACGAGCAGTACTTC
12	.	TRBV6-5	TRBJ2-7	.	CASSYGGTEQYF	TGTGCCAGCAGCTACGGAGGGACGGAGCAGTACTTC
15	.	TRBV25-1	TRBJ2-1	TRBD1	CASSEGQGSYNEQFF	TGTGCCAGCAGTGAAGGACAGGGGTCCTACAATGAGCAGTTCTTC
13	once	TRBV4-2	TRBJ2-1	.	CASSQDLYNEQFF	TGTGCCAGCAGCCAAGACCTATACAATGAGCAGTTCTTC
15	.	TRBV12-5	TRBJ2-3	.	CASGSFGGRTDTQYF	TGTGCTAGTGGTTCTTTCGGGGGGCGCACAGATACGCAGTATTTT
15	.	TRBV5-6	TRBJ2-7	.	CASSPGPTGNYEQYF	TGTGCCAGCAGCCCCGGCCCGACAGGTAACTACGAGCAGTACTTC
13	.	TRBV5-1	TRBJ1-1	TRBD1	CASSFTRDREAFF	TGCGCCAGCAGCTTTACCCGGGACAGGGAAGCTTTCTTT
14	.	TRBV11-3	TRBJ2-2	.	CASSLSQGSGELFF	TGTGCCAGCAGCTTATCACAGGGTTCCGGGGAGCTGTTTTTT
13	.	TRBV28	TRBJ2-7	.	CASSFAGNYEQYF	TGTGCCAGCAGTTTTGCAGGGAACTACGAGCAGTACTTC
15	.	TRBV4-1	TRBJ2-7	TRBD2	CASSQARTSGYEQYF	TGCGCCAGCAGCCAGGCCCGGACTAGCGGCTACGAGCAGTACTTC
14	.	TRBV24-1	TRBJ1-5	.	CATSERKGYQPQHF	TGTGCCACCAGTGAGAGGAAGGGGTATCAGCCCCAGCATTTT
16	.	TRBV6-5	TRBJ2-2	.	CASSSGAGANTGELFF	TGTGCCAGCAGTTCAGGGGCGGGGGCGAACACCGGGGAGCTGTTTTTT
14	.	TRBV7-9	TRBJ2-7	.	CASSLMGSSYEQYF	TGTGCCAGCAGCTTAATGGGGAGCTCCTACGAGCAGTACTTC
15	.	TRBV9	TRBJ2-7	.	CASSVGGDRPYEQYF	TGTGCCAGCAGCGTGGGAGGAGACAGACCCTACGAGCAGTACTTC
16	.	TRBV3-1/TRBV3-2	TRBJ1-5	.	CASSRGGGNSNQPQHF	TGTGCCAGCAGCCGCGGGGGAGGGAATAGCAATCAGCCCCAGCATTTT
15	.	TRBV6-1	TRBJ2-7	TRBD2	CASSEELAGSDEQYF	TGTGCCAGCAGTGAAGAACTAGCGGGGAGCGACGAGCAGTACTTC
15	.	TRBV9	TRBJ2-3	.	CASSVAPHGTDTQYF	TGTGCCAGCAGCGTAGCCCCACATGGCACAGATACGCAGTATTTT
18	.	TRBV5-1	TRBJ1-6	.	CASSLDGGPSSYNSPLHF	TGCGCCAGCAGCTTGGATGGCGGCCCGAGCTCCTATAATTCACCCCTCCACTTT
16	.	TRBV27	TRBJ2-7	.	CASSLFPTGISYEQYF	TGTGCCAGCAGTTTATTCCCTACAGGAATATCCTACGAGCAGTACTTC
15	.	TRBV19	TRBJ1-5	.	CASSIIGGGNQPQHF	TGTGCCAGTAGTATCATAGGGGGAGGCAATCAGCCCCAGCATTTT
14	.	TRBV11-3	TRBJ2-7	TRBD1	CASSLRQGAREQYF	TGTGCCAGCAGCCTAAGACAGGGGGCGCGGGAGCAGTACTTC
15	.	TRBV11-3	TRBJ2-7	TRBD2	CASSRRLAGSSEQYF	TGTGCCAGCAGCCGCCGACTAGCGGGATCCTCCGAGCAGTACTTC
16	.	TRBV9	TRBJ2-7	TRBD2	CASSALGREGRDEQYF	TGTGCCAGCAGCGCCCTTGGGCGGGAGGGCCGCGACGAGCAGTACTTC
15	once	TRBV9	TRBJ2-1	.	CASSVEGAVVDEQFF	TGTGCCAGCAGCGTAGAGGGAGCGGTTGTGGATGAGCAGTTCTTC
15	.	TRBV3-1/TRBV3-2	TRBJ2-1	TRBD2	CASSQQSGGWNEQFF	TGTGCCAGCAGCCAACAGAGCGGGGGTTGGAATGAGCAGTTCTTC
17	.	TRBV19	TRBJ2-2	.	CASSIDFRRVGTGELFF	TGTGCCAGTAGTATAGATTTTCGGAGGGTCGGCACCGGGGAGCTGTTTTTT
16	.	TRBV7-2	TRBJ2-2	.	CASSLVVGLNTGELFF	TGTGCCAGCAGCTTAGTAGTGGGACTGAACACCGGGGAGCTGTTTTTT
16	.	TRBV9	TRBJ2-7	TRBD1	CASSGPGTGGSYEQYF	TGTGCCAGCAGCGGCCCCGGGACAGGGGGATCCTACGAGCAGTACTTC